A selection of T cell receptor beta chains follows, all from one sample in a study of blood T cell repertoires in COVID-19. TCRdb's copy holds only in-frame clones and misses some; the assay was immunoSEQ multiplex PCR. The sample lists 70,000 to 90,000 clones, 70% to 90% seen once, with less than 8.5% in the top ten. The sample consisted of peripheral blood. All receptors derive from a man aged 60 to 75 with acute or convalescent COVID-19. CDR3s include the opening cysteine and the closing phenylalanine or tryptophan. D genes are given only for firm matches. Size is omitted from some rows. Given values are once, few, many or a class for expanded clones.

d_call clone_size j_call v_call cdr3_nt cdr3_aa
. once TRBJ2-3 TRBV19 TGTGCCAGCGCGGGCCTAATGACAGATACGCAGTATTTT CASAGLMTDTQYF
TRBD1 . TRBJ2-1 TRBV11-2 TGTGCCAGCAGCTTATTCCGAACAGGGGGTAAGAATGAGCAGTTCTTC CASSLFRTGGKNEQFF
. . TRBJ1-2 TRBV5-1 TGCGCCAGCAGCCTGAGACCGGGTGTCTACTATGGCTACACCTTC CASSLRPGVYYGYTF
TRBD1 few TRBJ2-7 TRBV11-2 TGTGCCAGCAGCCGACGGACAGGGGTGGGCCACGAGCAGTACTTC CASSRRTGVGHEQYF
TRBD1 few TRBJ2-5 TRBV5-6 TGTGCCAGCAGCTTTATAGACAGGGAAGAGACCCAGTACTTC CASSFIDREETQYF
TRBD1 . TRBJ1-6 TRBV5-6 TGTGCCAGCAGCGGGGGGGACAGGGGTGATTCACCCCTCCACTTT CASSGGDRGDSPLHF
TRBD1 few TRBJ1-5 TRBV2 TGTGCCAGCAGGGGTTTGGGACAGTATCAGCCCCAGCATTTT CASRGLGQYQPQHF
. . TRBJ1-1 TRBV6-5 TGTGCCAGCAGGGACATCATGAACACTGAAGCTTTCTTT CASRDIMNTEAFF
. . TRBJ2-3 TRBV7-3 TGTGCCAGCAGCGTTACAGGGGGGGCAGATACGCAGTATTTT CASSVTGGADTQYF
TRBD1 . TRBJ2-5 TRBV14 TGTGCCAGCAGCCAAGATTGGGACAGGGCGTACTTC CASSQDWDRAYF
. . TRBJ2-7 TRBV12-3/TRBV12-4 TGTGCCAGCAGAACAGGACCCTCCTACGAGCAGTACTTC CASRTGPSYEQYF
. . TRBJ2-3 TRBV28 TGTGCCAGCAGTTCGGGCACAGATACGCAGTATTTT CASSSGTDTQYF
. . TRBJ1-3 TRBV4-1 TGCGCCAGCGAGAGCTCTGGAAACACCATATATTTT CASESSGNTIYF
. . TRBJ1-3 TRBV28 TGTGCCAGCAGTTTTCAGGTCAACTCTGGAAACACCATATATTTT CASSFQVNSGNTIYF
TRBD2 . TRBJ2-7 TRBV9 TGTGCCAGCAGCGTAGGTGTCGCGGGAGGGCCTTACGAGCAGTACTTC CASSVGVAGGPYEQYF
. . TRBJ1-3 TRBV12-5 TGTGCTAGTGCCGGGGTCGCTTATGGAAACACCATATATTTT CASAGVAYGNTIYF
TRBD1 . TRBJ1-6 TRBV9 TGTGCCAGCAGCGTTGGACAGGGGTATAATTCACCCCTCCACTTT CASSVGQGYNSPLHF
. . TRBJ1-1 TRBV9 TGTGCCAGCAGCGTTAACAATCGGGAGACTGAAGCTTTCTTT CASSVNNRETEAFF
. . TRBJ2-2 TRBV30 TGTGCCTGGAAGGTGACAGTGAACACCGGGGAGCTGTTTTTT CAWKVTVNTGELFF
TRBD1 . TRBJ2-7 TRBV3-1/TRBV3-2 TGTGCCAGCAGCCTACGGACAGGGAGCTCCTACGAGCAGTACTTC CASSLRTGSSYEQYF
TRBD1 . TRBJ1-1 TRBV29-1 TGCAGCGTTGCCGGGACAGGGAGCACTGAAGCTTTCTTT CSVAGTGSTEAFF
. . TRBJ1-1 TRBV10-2 TGCGCCAGCAGTGAGTCGAGCAGGGGCTCGGGTGAAGCTTTCTTT CASSESSRGSGEAFF
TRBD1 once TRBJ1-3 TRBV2 TGTGCCAGCAGGAAACTTCGGGACAGCTCTGGAAACACCATATATTTT CASRKLRDSSGNTIYF
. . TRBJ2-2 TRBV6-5 TGTGCCAGCAGTTATGGGGTCGCGGGGGCCCGCGGGGAGCTGTTTTTT CASSYGVAGARGELFF
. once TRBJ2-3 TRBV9 TGTGCCAGCAGCGTACGACAAGGAGGGTCAGATACGCAGTATTTT CASSVRQGGSDTQYF
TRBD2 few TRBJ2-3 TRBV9 TGTGCCAGCAGCGAAGGGACTAGCCTCACAGATACGCAGTATTTT CASSEGTSLTDTQYF
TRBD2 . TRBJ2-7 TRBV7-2 TGTGCCAGCAGCTTAGTAGGGACTAGCGGGGGGAGCTCCTACGAGCAGTACTTC CASSLVGTSGGSSYEQYF
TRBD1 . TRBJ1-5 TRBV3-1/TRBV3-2 TGTGCCAGCAGCCAGACACAGGGGAACAATCAGCCCCAGCATTTT CASSQTQGNNQPQHF
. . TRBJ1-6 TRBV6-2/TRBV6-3 TGTGCCAGCAGTTTCCGGCCTGGAGGAAATTCACCCCTCCACTTT CASSFRPGGNSPLHF
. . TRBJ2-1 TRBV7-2 TGTGCCAGCAGCTCCCGTGCGGACTACAATGAGCAGTTCTTC CASSSRADYNEQFF
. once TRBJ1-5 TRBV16 TGTGCCAGCAGCCAATCGACAGCAAGCAATCAGCCCCAGCATTTT CASSQSTASNQPQHF
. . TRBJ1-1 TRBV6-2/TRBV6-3 TGTGCCAGCAGTTACTCGGGACATGCGACTGAAGCTTTCTTT CASSYSGHATEAFF
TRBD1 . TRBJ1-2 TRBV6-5 TGTGCCAGCAGTTACTCCTCGGGACAGGGGTGGTATGGCTACACCTTC CASSYSSGQGWYGYTF
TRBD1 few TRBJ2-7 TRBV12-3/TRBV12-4 TGTGCCAGCAGTCCCGGACAGGGATACGAGCAGTACTTC CASSPGQGYEQYF
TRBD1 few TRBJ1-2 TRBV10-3 TGTGCTATCAACGATGGACAGGGGTATGGCTACACCTTC CAINDGQGYGYTF
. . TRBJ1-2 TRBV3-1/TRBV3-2 TGTGCCAGCAGCCTTAACCCTACCAACTATGGCTACACCTTC CASSLNPTNYGYTF
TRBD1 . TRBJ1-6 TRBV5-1 TGCGCCAGCAGCTTAAGTGGTAGGGGGCGGCCAAGTTCACCCCTCCACTTT CASSLSGRGRPSSPLHF
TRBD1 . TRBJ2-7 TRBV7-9 TGTGCCAGCAGCTTGGGACAGCTAACCGAGCAGTACTTC CASSLGQLTEQYF
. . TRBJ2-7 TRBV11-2 TGTGCCAGCAGCCACTATTCCGGTCCTCCGAGAGAGCAGTACTTC CASSHYSGPPREQYF
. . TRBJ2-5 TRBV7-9 TGTGCCAGCAGCCCCTCCTACCAAGAGACCCAGTACTTC CASSPSYQETQYF
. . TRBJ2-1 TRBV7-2 TGTGCCAGCAGCTTCGGGGAAGTTTACAATGAGCAGTTCTTC CASSFGEVYNEQFF
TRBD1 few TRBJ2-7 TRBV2 TGTGCCAGCACAGCTACAGGGGCCGAGCAGTACTTC CASTATGAEQYF
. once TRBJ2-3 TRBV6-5 TGTGCCAGCATCGTCGGCGGCCAAGATACGCAGTATTTT CASIVGGQDTQYF
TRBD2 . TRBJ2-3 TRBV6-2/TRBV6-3 TGTGCCAGCAGTTACTCGAAATGGAGCGGGGGGGCCGGCCCCCATACGCAGTATTTT CASSYSKWSGGAGPHTQYF
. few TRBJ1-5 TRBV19 TGTGCCAGCGGTAGACAGAGTACACCCAATCAGCCCCAGCATTTT CASGRQSTPNQPQHF
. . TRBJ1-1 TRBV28 TGTGCCAGCAGTTTACACCAGGGAAGGACTGAAGCTTTCTTT CASSLHQGRTEAFF
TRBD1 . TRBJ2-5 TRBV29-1 TGCAGCTACGACAGGGGTGAGACCCAGTACTTC CSYDRGETQYF
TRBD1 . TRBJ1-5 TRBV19 TGTGCCAGTAGTATCCAGGGGGGTCGCAGCAATCAGCCCCAGCATTTT CASSIQGGRSNQPQHF
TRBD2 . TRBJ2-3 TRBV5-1 TGCGCCAGCAGCTTGGGTGCGGGAGATAGGGCAGATACGCAGTATTTT CASSLGAGDRADTQYF
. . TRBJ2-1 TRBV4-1 TGCGCCAGCAGCTTGGAGTTTGGGGCTGTGGGGAATGAGCAGTTCTTC CASSLEFGAVGNEQFF